Below, one T cell receptor (beta chain) is given with its context. Its antigen has not been determined. No base qualities exist here, and no much larger clone lies one base off it. These data come from a study of post-analysis software for immune sequencing data (dated by TCRdb to about 2015). Some background on the complete study: The recorded disease courses included relapsing-remitting, secondary progressive and progressive-relapsing multiple sclerosis, and some patients had no subtype annotation. Patient repertoires were compared against roughly 12 previously published healthy control repertoires from donors aged roughly 6 to 26 years. A subset of samples was prepared in parallel using single-end sample barcoding, then pooled and co-amplified after Illumina adapter ligation.

To demonstrate the VDJtools post-analysis software, TCR beta repertoires were profiled from the peripheral blood of over ten young patients with multiple sclerosis. The patients with multiple sclerosis were children and adolescents between 6 and 15 years of age. The library was generated by PCR. Sequencing used an Illumina HiSeq 2500. To reduce PCR and sequencing biases, unique molecular identifiers were incorporated into the TCR beta cDNA libraries. Every 1 to 10 million input T cells yielded 500,000 or so cDNA molecules, meaning each molecule approximated one T cell. Patient libraries were prepared and sequenced with the same protocol used for the earlier healthy control dataset. Within a given batch, samples were prepared together, multiplexed and sequenced on the same HiSeq lane. Under the source paper's analysis protocol: Raw barcoded reads were processed with MIGEC, and single-read molecular identifier groups were discarded before consensus assembly and CDR3 extraction. Clonotype tables were post-analysed with VDJtools, normalizing diversity by down-sampling all datasets to the smallest sample size. In repertoire overlap clustering, CDR3 amino acid sequences, but not nucleotide sequences, were matched to correct batch-related cross-sample contamination. TCRdb took the public reads, trimmed them with fastp at Q25, ran MiXCR for clone calling and kept in-frame beta chains. Under each unique CDR3 protein, matching rows form one entry showing the most common genes and DNA. The V and J calls come from TCRdb's annotation, not from the publication. The sample table shows 750,000 to 900,000 distinct CDR3 sequences, and 35% to 55% are seen once. The ten top clones hold 4.9% of the sample.

Paper-wide results and their limitations: The control group was slightly older than the multiple sclerosis patient group. When samples were clustered directly using the F measure, samples prepared in the same batch co-clustered strongly, which prompted a batch-effect correction. Significantly lower normalized Chao1 diversity was found in multiple sclerosis patients than in controls, suggesting substantial peripheral T-cell clonal expansion.

The receptor was isolated from a girl aged 5-17 years with multiple sclerosis. The sequencing sample was made of blood.

Here the CDR3 is given as CAIRTGYEQYF. In nucleotides, the sequence is TGTGCCATCAGAACTGGCTACGAGCAGTACTTC. In this chain, TRBV10-3 is recombined with TRBJ2-7; no D gene is confidently identified. CDR1 is given as ENHRY and CDR2 as SYGVKD, both from the germline V gene. Between the V and J ends, shortened by 6 bases and 3 bases respectively, the junction contains 6 bases. The CDR3 spans 11 residues, from the cysteine through the phenylalanine. The DNA shown is the 33-base CDR3, in frame from base 1.